A selection of T cell receptor beta chains follows, all from one sample in a study of cytomegalovirus exposure and HLA in healthy donors. The method was immunoSEQ multiplex PCR; TCRdb's version includes in-frame clones alone and lacks a portion of them. The sample yields 150,000 or so clones, about three quarters seen once. Sequenced input: PBMCs. These receptors were obtained from a male donor in good health and CMV-seronegative. Each CDR3 is given without its conserved first and last residue.

>TRBJ1-5|TRBV19|13
ASSVAGPRLAPQH
>TRBJ1-2|TRBV5-1|15
ASSLEGVATANYGYT
>TRBJ1-5|TRBV13|13
ASSLRGKGNQPQH
>TRBJ1-2|TRBV27|13
ASSFMTGSNYGYT
>TRBJ1-2|TRBV28|11
ASGLQGWNGYT
>TRBJ2-7|TRBV9|13
ASSVAPGAISEQY
>TRBJ2-3|TRBV6-4|13
ASSVQGAATDTQY
>TRBJ1-5|TRBV6-1|13
ASRPGQGSNQPQH
>TRBJ2-5|TRBV6-5|14
ASSYSGEVTYGTQY
>TRBJ2-1|TRBV7-6|15
ASSLAGGLASYNEQF
>TRBJ2-3|TRBV6-5|11
ASSWPGMGTQY
>TRBJ2-3|TRBV7-9|10
ASSTGMDTQY
>TRBJ1-2|TRBV5-6|12
ASSLGDRVYGYT
>TRBJ1-5|TRBV4-1|11
ASSQGSGQPQH
>TRBJ2-5|TRBV25-1|14
ASSELHSGGQETQY
>TRBJ2-6|TRBV29-1|14
SVGRDRGPGANVLT
>TRBJ2-3|TRBV11-2|12
ASSLGGDTDTQY
>TRBJ2-2|TRBV13|16
ASSLGLAGKANTGELF
>TRBJ2-2|TRBV4-2|14
ASSQDRTAGTGELF
>TRBJ2-1|TRBV5-1|13
ASSDLAGAYNEQF
>TRBJ1-1|TRBV4-3|14
ASSQDWRGLNTEAF
>TRBJ2-1|TRBV29-1|13
STQIGSGSYNEQF
>TRBJ2-3|TRBV7-6|14
ASSGGLAGGTDTQY
>TRBJ1-2|TRBV10-3|15
AISEPGQGAGLYGYT
>TRBJ1-4|TRBV2|11
AGKTGWVEKLF
>TRBJ2-7|TRBV7-6|14
ASSPETSSLLYEQY
>TRBJ2-3|TRBV29-1|10
SVEVGGDTQY
>TRBJ1-2|TRBV7-2|13
ASSSMAGPYYGYT
>TRBJ2-1|TRBV5-1|11
ASSPDQVNEQF
>TRBJ1-1|TRBV2|10
ASSEDRTQAF
>TRBJ2-1|TRBV11-2|15
ASSAGWRARTCNEQF
>TRBJ2-1|TRBV7-2|13
ASSSPRGSYNEQF
>TRBJ2-7|TRBV6-5|14
ASSYSIASGSYEQY
>TRBJ2-2|TRBV7-9|14
ASSQTGGLHSGELF
>TRBJ2-3|TRBV29-1|12
SVGPGTSTDTQY
>TRBJ1-2|TRBV5-1|11
ASSLKEDGGYT
>TRBJ2-7|TRBV5-1|11
ASSSNERSEQY
>TRBJ2-3|TRBV10-3|15
AISGTIAGTRGDTQY
>TRBJ1-2|TRBV18|13
ASSLGTGSDYGYT
>TRBJ2-7|TRBV27|12
ASSLQTGLYEQY
>TRBJ2-7|TRBV9|12
ASSRSKEIDEQY
>TRBJ2-7|TRBV4-3|11
ASSQDRGTLQY
>NA|TRBV7-6|14
ASSPGGGGRRDIQY
>TRBJ1-2|TRBV29-1|9
SVRQIGGYT
>TRBJ2-1|TRBV19|17
ASSPKLAGGVAGDNEQF
>TRBJ1-1|TRBV6-6|13
ASSYSSGGTAEAF
>TRBJ1-2|TRBV9|15
ASSPEPRQGADRGYT
>TRBJ2-5|TRBV4-3|14
ASSQDPSGASQTQY
>TRBJ1-1|TRBV2|13
ASSGRQGPNTEAF
>TRBJ2-1|TRBV12-5|13
ASGSTARVYNEQF
>TRBJ2-7|TRBV14|16
ASSQDIPGLAVLSEQY
>TRBJ2-5|TRBV30|14
AWSVPSGGRQETQY
>TRBJ1-1|TRBV7-3|11
ASSRLGNTEAF
>TRBJ1-1|TRBV5-4|11
ASSFNRNTEAF